This TCR beta chain is from a study of blood T cell repertoires in COVID-19. Study as a whole: In each case, the material was cDNA or gDNA derived from T cells, B-cell-depleted T cells, or PBMCs.

Study processing details: From reference gene primer amplification, estimates of nucleated cell counts were derived. Assay: immunoSEQ multiplex PCR; the TCRdb copy retains only in-frame clones and omits some. That table is the source of V, J and clone size, and D and trimming were worked out from the DNA. Altogether roughly 180,000 clones are present, about nine tenths being singletons, with the ten largest covering roughly 2.2%. Germline CDR1 reads SEHNR; CDR2 reads FQNEAQ (reference sequence). The V and J ends lost 4 bases and 1 base respectively, with 7 bases between them. The CDR3 is 13 residues long. This clone was seen just once.

The chain has TRBV7-9 and TRBJ2-5; possibly TRBD1 for D (6 bases). The sequenced sample consisted of peripheral blood. The source of this sequence is a man aged 65 to 85 with active or convalescent COVID-19. CDR3 in amino acids: CASSWDTQETQYF. CDR3 nucleotide sequence: TGTGCCAGCAGCTGGGACACCCAAGAGACCCAGTACTTC.